One and the same sample provided the 17 T cell receptor beta chains below, sequenced in a study of T-cell memory formation after mild COVID-19. A single record per CDR3 protein comes from TCRdb applying MiXCR to the 5' RACE reads. The sample lists roughly 450,000 distinct CDR3 sequences; roughly 18% were seen once. The material sequenced was PBMCs or a T cell subset sorted from them (not recorded which). These receptors were obtained from a man between 18 and 35 years old who had mild COVID-19 (a few samples of this study predate the infection). Cell type and time point are not known.

This clonotype is categorized as medium-sized. V is TRBV4-3 and J is TRBJ2-3, with a tentative D call TRBD2 (5 bases). CDR1 is LGHNA, CDR2 YSLEER, per germline. Between the trimmed V and J ends, which lost 4 bases and 6 bases, there was a span of 11 bases. This CDR3 is 13 amino acids long. The CDR3 nucleotides are TGCGCCAGCAGCCCCCCGAGGGCCGATACGCAGTATTTT. Encoded protein: CASSPPRADTQYF.

This chain joins TRBV27 and TRBJ2-7; D perhaps matches TRBD1 (6 bases). V lost 3 bases, J lost 2 bases, and 11 bases lay in between. The V gene's germline CDR1 is MNHEY and CDR2 SMNVEV (reference sequence). The CDR3 extends over 14 amino acids. Here the CDR3 reads CASSLRGFTYEQYF. CDR3 nucleotide sequence: TGTGCCAGCAGTTTGAGGGGGTTTACCTACGAGCAGTACTTC.

This clonotype has a handful of counts. The rearrangement joins TRBV7-6 to TRBJ2-7; D not certain. V was cut by 4 bases and J by 7 bases, with 17 bases left in between. Germline-derived CDR1 and CDR2 are SGHVS and FNYEAQ. The CDR3 is made up of 14 amino acids. The CDR3 region is CASSSDVWGGEQYV. For the CDR3, the DNA is TGTGCCAGCAGCTCCGACGTATGGGGTGGGGAGCAGTACGTC.

CDR3 protein: CASSAGQGAIKEQFF. CDR3 nucleotides: TGTGCCAGCAGCGCGGGCCAGGGGGCTATAAAAGAGCAGTTCTTC. V and J are TRBV7-9 and TRBJ2-1, with TRBD1 identical over 8 bases. With 5 bases clipped from V and 10 bases from J, the junction kept 13 bases outside the gene matches. This CDR3 has 15 residues. From germline, CDR1 is SEHNR and CDR2 FQNEAQ (reference sequence). Looking up the rest from reference TRBV7-9 and TRBJ2-1 gives the full variable domain: DTGVSQNPRHKITKRGQNVTFRCDPISEHNRLYWYRQTLGQGPEFLTYFQNEAQLEKSRLLSDRFSAERPKGSFSTLEIQRTEQGDSAMYLCASSAGQGAIKEQFFGPGTRLTVL.

This clonotype was counted a few times. The V call is TRBV18, the J call TRBJ2-7; no definite D call. Trimming cost V 4 bases and J 6 bases, with 7 bases left between them. CDR3 size: 11 residues. Per germline, CDR1 KGHSH and CDR2 LQKENI. The DNA for the CDR3 is TGTGCCAGCTCACGGGGTTTCGAGCAGTACGTC. Its protein product is CASSRGFEQYV.

This clonotype was picked up a small number of times. This rearrangement joins TRBV5-6 to TRBJ2-5, with 9 bases fitting TRBD1. With 5 bases clipped from V and 5 bases from J, the junction kept 10 bases outside the gene matches. The germline CDR1 and CDR2 sequences are SGHDT and YYEEEE. This CDR3 has 15 amino acids. CDR3 nucleotide sequence: TGTGCCAGCAGGCCCACCGGGACAGGGAGGGAGACCCAGTACTTC. Its translation is CASRPTGTGRETQYF.

The V and J genes are TRBV7-6 and TRBJ2-5; 8 positions agree with TRBD2. Trimming at V came to 0 bases and at J to 7 bases, leaving 4 bases not matched to a gene. Per germline, CDR1 SGHVS and CDR2 FNYEAQ. The CDR3 consists of 14 residues. The CDR3 is CASSLARLAGTQYF. Written as DNA, the CDR3 is TGTGCCAGCAGCTTAGCGCGGCTAGCGGGGACCCAGTACTTC.

This clonotype was detected only a few times. This chain connects TRBV5-1 to TRBJ1-1; D not resolved. The CDR3 length is 15 residues. V lost 1 base and J 7 bases, leaving 17 bases between the germline ends. Germline assignment: CDR1 SGHRS and CDR2 YFSETQ. The CDR3 spells CASSLSWDKGGEAFF. In DNA form, the CDR3 reads TGCGCCAGCAGCTTGAGCTGGGATAAGGGAGGTGAAGCTTTCTTT.

In this sample, this clonotype turned up many times. The chain carries TRBV28 and TRBJ2-1, with 9 positions matching TRBD2. The CDR3 extends over 15 amino acids. CDR1 is MDHEN, CDR2 SYDVKM, per germline. V was clipped by 7 bases and J by 5 bases; unmatched bases: 9. The CDR3 here is CASISLSGGNNEQFF. The CDR3, as DNA: TGTGCCAGCATTTCACTGAGCGGGGGGAACAATGAGCAGTTCTTC.

This clonotype occurred a few times. The chain carries TRBV5-1 and TRBJ1-6; D unclear. The CDR3 extends over 15 amino acids. V lost 6 bases, J lost 0 bases, and 10 bases lay in between. From germline, CDR1 is SGHRS and CDR2 YFSETQ. The CDR3 nucleotides read TGCGCCAGCACTCCTGGGGACTCCTATAATTCACCCCTCCACTTT. This codes for CASTPGDSYNSPLHF.

The chain employs TRBV3-1 and TRBJ2-1, with D tentatively TRBD2 (6 bases). Trimming left V 1 base short and J 6 bases short, with 10 bases between. Germline CDR1 reads LGHDT; CDR2 reads YNNKEL (reference sequence). The CDR3 is 14 amino acids. The CDR3 DNA reads as TGTGCCAGCAGCCAAGGGGGACTTCGCAATGAGCAGTTCTTC. This encodes CASSQGGLRNEQFF.

The table lists this clonotype with a few counts. The V and J genes are TRBV7-9 and TRBJ2-3; 12 nucleotides line up with TRBD2. The junction had 7 bases not matched to a gene; V was cut back by 0 bases and J by 6 bases. Germline assignment: CDR1 SEHNR and CDR2 FQNEAQ (reference sequence). This CDR3 contains 17 residues. The CDR3 nucleotides are TGTGCCAGCAGCTTAGCCGCTAGCGGGGGGGATCAGGATACGCAGTATTTT. Translation gives CASSLAASGGDQDTQYF.

This chain links TRBV27 with TRBJ1-5; possibly TRBD1 for D (5 bases). The CDR3 length is 14 residues. Germline CDR1 reads MNHEY; CDR2 reads SMNVEV (reference sequence). Trimming took off 5 bases at V and 7 bases at J, with 15 bases between the two ends. The CDR3 is CASSALQGIQPQHF. CDR3 bases: TGTGCCAGCAGTGCATTGCAGGGCATCCAGCCCCAGCATTTT.

This clonotype was seen a handful of times. This sequence joins TRBV20-1 and TRBJ2-5, with TRBD2 as a possible D gene (5 bases). V shed 1 base and J shed 1 base, with 7 bases lying between them. Per the germline V gene, CDR1 is DFQATT and CDR2 is SNEGSKA (reference sequence). There are 13 residues in the CDR3. The DNA of the CDR3 is TGCAGTGCTAGAGCGGGAATCCAAGAGACCCAGTACTTC. Amino acid sequence: CSARAGIQETQYF.

The chain carries TRBV7-8 and TRBJ2-7; D is perhaps TRBD1 (6 bases). The CDR3 runs 13 residues. Germline V gene lookup returns CDR1 SGHVS and CDR2 FQNEAQ. V lost 0 bases and J 7 bases, leaving 10 bases between the germline ends. CDR3 sequence: CASSLASGTEQYF. For the CDR3, the DNA is TGTGCCAGCAGCTTAGCCTCCGGGACAGAGCAGTACTTC.

The rearrangement joins TRBV12-3 or TRBV12-4 to TRBJ2-2; no reliable D call. The V gene lost 7 bases and the J gene lost 4 bases, with 10 bases spanning the gap. This CDR3 contains 13 residues. This chain's CDR3 is CASIRTGTGELFF. CDR3 nucleotide sequence: TGTGCCAGCATCCGGACCGGCACCGGGGAGCTGTTTTTT.

This clonotype was counted between two and nine times. The CDR3: CASSLQGAGDGYTF. CDR3 DNA sequence: TGCGCCAGCAGCTTGCAGGGAGCGGGGGATGGCTACACCTTC. The chain is built from TRBV5-1 and TRBJ1-2, with a weak D call TRBD1 (5 bases). Germline V gives CDR1 SGHRS, CDR2 YFSETQ. This CDR3 is 14 amino acids long. V lost 1 base and J 6 bases, leaving 13 bases between the germline ends.